This paragraph covers one TCR beta chain sequence. Its antigen is unidentified. As for time point: persistent/refractory GD, antithyroid drugs over 5 years with positive TRAb. PBMC-extracted RNA yielded the TCR library. Graves' disease diagnoses used American Thyroid Association guidelines. This sample was included in a study of regulatory T cells in long-lasting Graves disease. Study outcomes and limitations: Graves' patients with persistent disease showed TCR diversity lower than patients newly diagnosed. Clonotypes that were public and shared totalled around 2,700 in persistent patients versus over 800 in new patients. Persistent disease was characterized by preferential usage of TRBV28, TRBJ1-2 and TRBJ2-5.

Germline V gene data show CDR1 as SGHRS and CDR2 as YFSETQ. This CDR3 has 20 residues. Losses at the gene ends were 3 bases for V and 5 bases for J; bases not matched to a gene: 15. Through Arm-PCR of CDR3 regions and iRepertoire HTBI primers, TCR beta libraries were built. MiXCR, applied by TCRdb to the multiplex PCR reads, yields one record per CDR3 protein. The table lists roughly 360,000 distinct CDR3 sequences, roughly 24% of them singletons. Sequencing used peripheral blood mononuclear cells (PBMCs), obtained when the disease was refractory, from a patient treated with antithyroid drugs. This TCR was recovered from a woman between 40 and 55 years old with Graves disease. This chain uses TRBV5-1 with TRBJ2-2; 14 nucleotides agree with TRBD2. CDR3 nucleotides: TGCGCCAGCAGCTCGGGACTAGCGGGAGTAATCGGTATAGGAACCGGGGAGCTGTTTTTT. Protein sequence: CASSSGLAGVIGIGTGELFF.